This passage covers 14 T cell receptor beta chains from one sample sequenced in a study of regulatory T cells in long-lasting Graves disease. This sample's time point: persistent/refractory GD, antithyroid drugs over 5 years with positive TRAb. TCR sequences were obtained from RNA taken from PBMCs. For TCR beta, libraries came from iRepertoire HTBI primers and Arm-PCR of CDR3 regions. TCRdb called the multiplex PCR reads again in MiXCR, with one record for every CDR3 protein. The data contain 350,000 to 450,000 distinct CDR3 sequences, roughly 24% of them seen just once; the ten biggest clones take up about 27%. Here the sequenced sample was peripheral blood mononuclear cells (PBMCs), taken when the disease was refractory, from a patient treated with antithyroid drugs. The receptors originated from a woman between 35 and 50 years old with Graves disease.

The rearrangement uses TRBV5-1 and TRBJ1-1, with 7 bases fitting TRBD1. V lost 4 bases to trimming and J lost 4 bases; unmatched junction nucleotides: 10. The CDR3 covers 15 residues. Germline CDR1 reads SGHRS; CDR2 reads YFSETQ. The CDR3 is CASSGNRGKGTEAFF. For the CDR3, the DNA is TGCGCCAGCAGCGGAAACAGGGGTAAGGGCACTGAAGCTTTCTTT. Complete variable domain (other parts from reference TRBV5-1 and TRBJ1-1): KAGVTQTPRYLIKTRGQQVTLSCSPISGHRSVSWYQQTPGQGLQFLFEYFSETQRNKGNFPGRFSGRQFSNSRSEMNVSTLELGDSALYLCASSGNRGKGTEAFFGQGTRLTVV.

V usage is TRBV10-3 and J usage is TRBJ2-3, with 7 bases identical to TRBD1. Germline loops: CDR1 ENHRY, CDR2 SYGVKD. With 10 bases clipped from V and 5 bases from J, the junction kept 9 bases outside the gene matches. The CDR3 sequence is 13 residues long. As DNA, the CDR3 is TGTGCCAGTACAGGGGATGCGGGAGATACGCAGTATTTT. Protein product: CASTGDAGDTQYF.

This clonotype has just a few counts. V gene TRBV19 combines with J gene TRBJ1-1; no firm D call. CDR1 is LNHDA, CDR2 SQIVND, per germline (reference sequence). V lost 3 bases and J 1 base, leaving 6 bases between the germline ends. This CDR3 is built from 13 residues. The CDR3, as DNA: TGTGCCAGTAGTATGGGATCGAACACTGAAGCTTTCTTT. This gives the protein CASSMGSNTEAFF.

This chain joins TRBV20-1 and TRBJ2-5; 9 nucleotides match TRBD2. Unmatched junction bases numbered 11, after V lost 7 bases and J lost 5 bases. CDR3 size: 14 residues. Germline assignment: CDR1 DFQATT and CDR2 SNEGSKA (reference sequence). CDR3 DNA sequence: TGCAGTGGTGAGAGTTCTAGCGGGGTGGAGACCCAGTACTTC. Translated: CSGESSSGVETQYF.

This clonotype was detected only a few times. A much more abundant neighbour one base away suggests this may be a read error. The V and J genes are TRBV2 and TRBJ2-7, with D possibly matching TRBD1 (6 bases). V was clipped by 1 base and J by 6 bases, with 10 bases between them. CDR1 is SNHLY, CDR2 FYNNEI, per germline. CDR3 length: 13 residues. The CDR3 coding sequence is TGTGCCAGCAGTGAAGTAAGGGGGTTCGAGCAGTACTTC. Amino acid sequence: CASSEVRGFEQYF.

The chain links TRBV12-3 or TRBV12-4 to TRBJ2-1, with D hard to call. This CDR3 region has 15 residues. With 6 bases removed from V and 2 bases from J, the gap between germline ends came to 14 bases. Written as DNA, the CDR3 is TGTGCCAGCAGCCAAGATCCGGTTCCCTACAATGAGCAGTTCTTC. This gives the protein CASSQDPVPYNEQFF.

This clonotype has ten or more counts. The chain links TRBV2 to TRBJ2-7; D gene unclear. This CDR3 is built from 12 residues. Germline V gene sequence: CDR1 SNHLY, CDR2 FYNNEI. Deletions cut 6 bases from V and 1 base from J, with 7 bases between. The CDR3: CASSPLSYEQYF. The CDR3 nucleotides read TGTGCCAGCAGCCCACTTTCCTACGAGCAGTACTTC.

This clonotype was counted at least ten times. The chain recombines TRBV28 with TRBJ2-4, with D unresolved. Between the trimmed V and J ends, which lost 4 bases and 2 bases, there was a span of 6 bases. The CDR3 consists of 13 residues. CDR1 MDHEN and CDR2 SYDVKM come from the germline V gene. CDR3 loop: CASSWLPKNIQYF. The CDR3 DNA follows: TGTGCCAGCAGTTGGCTCCCCAAAAACATTCAGTACTTC. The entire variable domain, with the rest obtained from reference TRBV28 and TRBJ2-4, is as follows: DVKVTQSSRYLVKRTGEKVFLECVQDMDHENMFWYRQDPGLGLRLIYFSYDVKMKEKGDIPEGYSVSREKKERFSLILESASTNQTSMYLCASSWLPKNIQYFGAGTRLSVL.

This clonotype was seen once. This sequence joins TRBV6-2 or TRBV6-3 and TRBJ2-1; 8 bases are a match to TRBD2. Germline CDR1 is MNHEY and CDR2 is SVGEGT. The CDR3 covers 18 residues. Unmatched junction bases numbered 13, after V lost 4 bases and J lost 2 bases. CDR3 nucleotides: TGTGCCAGCAGTTTTCAGTACCAGGGACTAGACCCCTACAATGAGCAGTTCTTC. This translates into CASSFQYQGLDPYNEQFF.

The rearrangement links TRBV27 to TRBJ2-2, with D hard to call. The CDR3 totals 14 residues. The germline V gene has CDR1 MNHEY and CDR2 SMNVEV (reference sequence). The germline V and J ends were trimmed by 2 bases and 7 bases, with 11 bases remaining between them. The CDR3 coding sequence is TGTGCCAGCAGTTTAAGCCGGGTGGTCGGGGAGCTGTTTTTT. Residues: CASSLSRVVGELFF.

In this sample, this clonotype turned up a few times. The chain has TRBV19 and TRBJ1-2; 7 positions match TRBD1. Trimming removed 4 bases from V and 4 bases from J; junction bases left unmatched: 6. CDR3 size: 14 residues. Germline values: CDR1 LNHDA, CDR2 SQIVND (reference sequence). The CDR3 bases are TGTGCCAGTAGTAGACAGGGTCAGGCCTATGGCTACACCTTC. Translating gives CASSRQGQAYGYTF.

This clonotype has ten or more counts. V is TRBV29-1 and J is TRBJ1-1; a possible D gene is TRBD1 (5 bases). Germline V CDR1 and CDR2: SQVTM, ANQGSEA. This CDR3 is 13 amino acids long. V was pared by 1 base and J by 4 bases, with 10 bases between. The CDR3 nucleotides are TGCAGCGTTGAAGGGGACGGTCCCACTGAAGCTTTCTTT. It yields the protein CSVEGDGPTEAFF. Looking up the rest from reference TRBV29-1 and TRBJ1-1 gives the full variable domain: SAVISQKPSRDICQRGTSLTIQCQVDSQVTMMFWYRQQPGQSLTLIATANQGSEATYESGFVIDKFPISRPNLTFSTLTVSNMSPEDSSIYLCSVEGDGPTEAFFGQGTRLTVV.

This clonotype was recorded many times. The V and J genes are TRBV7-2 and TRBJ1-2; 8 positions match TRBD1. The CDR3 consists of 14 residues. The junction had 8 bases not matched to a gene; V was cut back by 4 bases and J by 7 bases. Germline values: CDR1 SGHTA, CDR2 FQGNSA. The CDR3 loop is CASSSQTGDFGYTF. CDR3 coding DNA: TGTGCCAGCAGCTCACAGACAGGGGATTTTGGCTACACCTTC. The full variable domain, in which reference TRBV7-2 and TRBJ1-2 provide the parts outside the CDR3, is GAGVSQSPSNKVTEKGKDVELRCDPISGHTALYWYRQSLGQGLEFLIYFQGNSAPDKSGLPSDRFSAERTGGSVSTLTIQRTQQEDSAVYLCASSSQTGDFGYTFGSGTRLTVV.

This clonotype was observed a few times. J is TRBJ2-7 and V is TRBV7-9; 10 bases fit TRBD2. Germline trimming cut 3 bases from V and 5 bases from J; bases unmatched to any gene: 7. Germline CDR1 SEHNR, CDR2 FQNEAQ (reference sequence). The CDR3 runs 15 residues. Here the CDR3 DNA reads TGTGCCAGCAGCTTCCTAGCGGGAGATATCGACGAGCAGTACTTC. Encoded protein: CASSFLAGDIDEQYF.